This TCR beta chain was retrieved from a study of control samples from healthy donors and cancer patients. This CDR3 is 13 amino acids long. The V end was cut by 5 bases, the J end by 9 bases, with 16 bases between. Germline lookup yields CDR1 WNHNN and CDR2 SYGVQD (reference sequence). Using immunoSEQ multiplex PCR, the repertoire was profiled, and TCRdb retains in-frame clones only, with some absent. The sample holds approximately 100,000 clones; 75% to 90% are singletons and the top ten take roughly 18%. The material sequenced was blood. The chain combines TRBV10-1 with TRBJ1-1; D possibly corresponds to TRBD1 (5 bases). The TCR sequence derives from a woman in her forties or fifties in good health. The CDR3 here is CASSQTLQVQAFF. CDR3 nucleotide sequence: TGCGCCAGCAGTCAAACGTTACAGGTCCAAGCTTTCTTT.